Following are 10 T cell receptor beta chains from one sample sequenced in a study of identical twins. In TCRdb, the 5' RACE reads were re-called with MiXCR into one record per CDR3 protein. The sample lists hundreds of thousands of distinct CDR3 sequences, 6% to 6.5% seen once, with 1.5% to 2% in the top ten. Material: naive T cells sorted from blood. The receptors shown here come from a man aged 18 to 29 in good health.

The table lists this clonotype with a few counts. This chain connects TRBV7-9 to TRBJ1-2; no reliable D call. Germline CDR1 SEHNR, CDR2 FQNEAQ (reference sequence). The CDR3 spans 15 residues. V was pared by 0 bases and J by 0 bases, with 8 bases between. The CDR3 spells CASSLADIPNYGYTF. The CDR3 DNA reads as TGTGCCAGCAGCTTAGCAGACATCCCTAACTATGGCTACACCTTC. Filled out from reference TRBV7-9 and TRBJ1-2, the complete variable domain reads DTGVSQNPRHKITKRGQNVTFRCDPISEHNRLYWYRQTLGQGPEFLTYFQNEAQLEKSRLLSDRFSAERPKGSFSTLEIQRTEQGDSAMYLCASSLADIPNYGYTFGSGTRLTVV.

This clonotype was seen many times. The rearrangement joins TRBV20-1 to TRBJ2-7; the D is unclear. The CDR3 contains 14 residues. The germline V gene encodes CDR1 DFQATT and CDR2 SNEGSKA (reference sequence). Trimming stripped 0 bases from V and 6 bases from J, with 15 bases between. The CDR3 nucleotides are TGCAGTGCTAGAGATGTGGGAAGGAGAGGCGAGCAGTACTTC. This sequence encodes CSARDVGRRGEQYF.

V is TRBV4-3 and J is TRBJ2-7; TRBD1 aligns across 7 bases. The CDR3 sequence is 15 residues long. Germline assignment: CDR1 LGHNA and CDR2 YSLEER. The trim removed 4 bases at V and 2 bases at J, leaving 8 bases unmatched. The CDR3 DNA reads TGCGCCAGCAGCCTGAACTCCGGGACAGCCTACGAGCAGTACTTC. Translating it yields CASSLNSGTAYEQYF.

The sample holds many counts of this clonotype. This sequence joins TRBV10-3 and TRBJ1-3; possibly TRBD1 for D (5 bases). Germline lookup yields CDR1 ENHRY and CDR2 SYGVKD. The CDR3 totals 15 residues. Trimming left V 5 bases short and J 2 bases short, with 13 bases between. The CDR3 region has the DNA TGTGCCATCAGTTTCGGCAGGGAGGCTGGAAACACCATATATTTT. Translating gives CAISFGREAGNTIYF.

V gene TRBV4-1 combines with J gene TRBJ1-5, with TRBD1 as a possible D gene (6 bases). V was pared by 2 bases and J by 10 bases, with 12 bases between. Per the germline V gene, CDR1 is MGHRA and CDR2 is YSYEKL. CDR3 length equals 13 residues. The CDR3 coding sequence is TGCGCCAGCAGCCAAAACAGGGTAGAACCCCAGCATTTT. Amino acid sequence: CASSQNRVEPQHF.

This clonotype was seen more than once but under ten times. The chain employs TRBV30 and TRBJ2-1; D may be TRBD2 (6 bases). The CDR3 contains 16 residues. V was shortened by 0 bases and J by 3 bases, with 15 bases between the two germline ends. Germline V gene lookup returns CDR1 GTSNPN and CDR2 SVGIG (reference sequence). The chain's CDR3 is CAWSVDLAGNYNEQFF. The CDR3 bases are TGTGCCTGGAGTGTGGACCTGGCGGGGAACTACAATGAGCAGTTCTTC.

This clonotype was seen at least ten times. The chain combines TRBV20-1 with TRBJ2-3; 8 bases agree with TRBD1. This CDR3 region has 13 residues. Germline-derived CDR1 and CDR2 are DFQATT and SNEGSKA (reference sequence). V gave up 5 bases and J gave up 3 bases; unmatched junction bases: 4. The CDR3 region has the DNA TGCAGTGCTTCGGGACAGGCGACAGATACGCAGTATTTT. Its protein product is CSASGQATDTQYF.

This clonotype was recorded at least ten times. This chain uses TRBV20-1 with TRBJ1-5; D may be TRBD1 (6 bases). This CDR3 contains 15 residues. V lost 6 bases and J 3 bases, leaving 18 bases between the germline ends. Germline values: CDR1 DFQATT, CDR2 SNEGSKA (reference sequence). DNA of the CDR3: TGCAGTGCCGCGAGAACAGGGTTACTCAATCAGCCCCAGCATTTT. Translated, it gives CSAARTGLLNQPQHF.

V usage is TRBV30 and J usage is TRBJ1-3; D is unresolved. Germline CDR1 reads GTSNPN; CDR2 reads SVGIG (reference sequence). The length of the CDR3 is 15 residues. The V gene lost 3 bases and the J gene lost 0 bases, with 12 bases spanning the gap. CDR3 DNA sequence: TGTGCCTGGAGCGATGGACCGGACTCTGGAAACACCATATATTTT. Translation: CAWSDGPDSGNTIYF.

This clonotype was found many times. CDR3 region: CSCTLDRGVETQYF. The CDR3 DNA follows: TGCAGCTGCACATTGGACAGGGGGGTGGAGACCCAGTACTTC. V usage is TRBV20-1 and J usage is TRBJ2-5, with 10 bases fitting TRBD1. CDR3 length: 14 residues. The germline gives CDR1 DFQATT, CDR2 SNEGSKA (reference sequence).